This T cell receptor (beta chain) was obtained from a study of T cells after yellow fever vaccination (dated by TCRdb to 2018 to 2020). Notes on the research overall: The SMART-Seq v4 Ultra Low Input RNA kit was used to prepare libraries from fractions with low cell numbers. To track T-cell clones before and after primary and booster YFV17D yellow fever vaccination, bulk TCR alpha and beta repertoires were sequenced longitudinally. Two healthy male donors, one aged 18 to 30 and one aged 30 to 40 years, were included in the cohort. Blood samples were taken at several timepoints before and after primary and secondary immunization, and bulk PBMC replicates and cell subsets were isolated.

The paper's findings and limits, for the study overall: FACS-sorted repertoires could contain abundant contaminating clonotypes from the bulk population, so computational filtering was required. After the booster, most of the clones that had expanded following primary vaccination were detected again (approximately 96% of CD4 and more than 85% of CD8), which suggests that memory was broadly maintained. The secondary T-cell response was found to be weaker but faster than the primary response, with a peak reached on day 5 rather than on day 15. Only a couple of donors were included in the study, so the extent to which the findings can be generalized is limited. A small share of clonotypes occurred in both CD4 and CD8 compartments, likely arising from convergent recombination.

TCR cDNA was synthesized by 5'RACE template switching, through which a universal primer site and unique molecular identifiers were introduced. Priming for cDNA synthesis came from both the TCR alpha and TCR beta constant segments. Two PCR steps were used to amplify libraries, with sample barcodes and sequencing adapters being added in the second step. Sequencing of libraries was done on Illumina HiSeq 2500 (2x100 bp) or NovaSeq (2x150 bp). The authors processed their data as follows. Demultiplexing of reads and collapsing into UMI consensus sequences were performed with MIGEC, and V(D)J alignment was carried out with MiXCR. Vaccine-responding clonotypes were defined with edgeR using replicate PBMC samples, requiring FDR below 0.01 and a log2 fold change above 5 up to day 15. Each bulk clonotype was labeled CD4 or CD8 based on which sequenced repertoire, CD4 or CD8, contained the clonotype at higher abundance. TCRdb trimmed the raw reads at Q25, called clones with MiXCR and kept productive beta chains. Entries that share a CDR3 protein sequence are merged under the most common genes and DNA. For this entry, the V and J calls and clone size follow TCRdb and not the study's own pipeline. The sample table lists about 74,000 distinct CDR3 sequences, roughly 6.9% of them with a count of one. Together, the top ten hold around 32% of the sample.

Sample treatment or condition, as interpreted from the label and publication: live attenuated yellow fever vaccine strain. PBMCs were isolated from peripheral blood using a standard Ficoll-Paque protocol. Dynabeads CD4 and CD8 positive selection kits were used to isolate CD4 and CD8 T-cell fractions. RNA was extracted with TriZol from bulk PBMCs, CD4 and CD8 fractions, and dextramer-positive and dextramer-negative fractions. Based on the germline V gene (reference sequence), the CDR1 and CDR2 sequences are PRHDT and FYEKMQ. Trimming takes 5 bases off V and 1 base off J; junction bases not matched to a gene: 17. The CDR3 sequence holds 20 residues, the cysteine and phenylalanine included. The only DNA kept is the CDR3, 60 bases in frame from the first base. This clonotype was seen repeatedly, ten times or more. There is no known antigen for this receptor. Base qualities are not provided; no much larger clone lies one nucleotide away.

Material: CD8+ T cells sorted from PBMCs, obtained 5 to 6 days after the first yellow fever vaccination. The receptor was derived from a man between 18 and 29 years old who received the YFV17D yellow fever vaccine. The rearrangement joined TRBV13 to TRBJ2-2, and 9 junction bases match TRBD1. At the DNA level, the sequence is TGTGCCAGCAGCGCCCGTACCTTAAACGACAGGGGGGTGAACACCGGGGAGCTGTTTTTT. This translates into CASSARTLNDRGVNTGELFF.